Following are 20 T cell receptor beta chains from one sample sequenced in a study of Ad26.COV2.S vaccination and SARS-CoV-2 variants. Treatment in this sample: roughly 18 received Ad26.COV2.S at low or high dose, single or two shots; a few received placebo; per-sample allocation not given. Vaccine and placebo recipients were sampled on day 63 after the first injection. Libraries were prepared by immunoSEQ multiplex PCR; TCRdb keeps only in-frame clonotypes and omits some of them. The table lists some 370,000 clones, about 83% of them singletons, with about 7.4% in the top ten. Sample: peripheral blood, taken in a trial of Ad26.COV2.S vaccine versus placebo. The origin of the receptors is a person between 18 and 65 years old who received the Ad26.COV2.S COVID-19 vaccine or a placebo.

The V call is TRBV7-9, the J call TRBJ2-3, with a tentative D call TRBD2 (6 bases). The germline CDR1 and CDR2 sequences are SEHNR and FQNEAQ (reference sequence). Trimming stripped 5 bases from V and 6 bases from J, with 9 bases between. The CDR3 totals 12 residues. CDR3: CASSRRGDTQYF. Written as DNA, the CDR3 is TGTGCCAGCAGCCGTCGGGGGGATACGCAGTATTTT.

The genes are TRBV29-1 and TRBJ2-2; TRBD1 matches at 11 bases. V was pared by 6 bases and J by 3 bases, with 3 bases of the junction left unmatched. This CDR3 has 14 amino acids. CDR1 and CDR2 from the germline V gene are SQVTM and ANQGSEA. CDR3 sequence reads: CSVRTGGHTGELFF. The CDR3 nucleotides read TGCAGCGTGAGGACAGGGGGCCACACCGGGGAGCTGTTTTTT.

The chain employs TRBV4-1 and TRBJ2-4; the match to TRBD2 covers 7 bases. Looked up from germline, CDR1 is MGHRA and CDR2 is YSYEKL. After removal of 8 bases from V and 3 bases from J, the junction contained 4 bases not matched to a gene. This CDR3 is built from 13 residues. The CDR3 DNA sequence: TGCGCCAGCGGGGGGGTCGTCAAAAACATTCAGTACTTC. Translating it yields CASGGVVKNIQYF.

The chain employs TRBV6-5 and TRBJ1-6; D gene uncertain. CDR3 length equals 12 residues. Germline V gene sequence: CDR1 MNHEY, CDR2 SVGAGI. Trimming left V 6 bases short and J 4 bases short, with 4 bases between. The CDR3 here is CASREYNSPLHF. The CDR3 nucleotides read TGTGCCAGCAGGGAGTATAATTCACCCCTCCACTTT.

This chain links TRBV6-5 with TRBJ2-3, with a possible D match to TRBD1 (6 bases). Trimming cost V 2 bases and J 5 bases, with 11 bases left between them. The CDR3 loop spans 14 amino acids. Germline V gene sequence: CDR1 MNHEY, CDR2 SVGAGI. The CDR3 nucleotides read TGTGCCAGCAGTTACGGGCAGGGGAAAGATACGCAGTATTTT. Encoded protein: CASSYGQGKDTQYF.

The chain couples TRBV5-1 to TRBJ2-1; D call uncertain. Germline CDR1 is SGHRS and CDR2 is YFSETQ. Trimming left V 4 bases short and J 3 bases short, with 11 bases between. The CDR3 is made up of 14 amino acids. As DNA, the CDR3 is TGCGCCAGCAGCGTGGAAGGTAGCTACAATGAGCAGTTCTTC. Its protein is CASSVEGSYNEQFF.

The chain joins TRBV11-2 to TRBJ2-1; no definite D call. This CDR3 contains 11 residues. Trimming stripped 2 bases from V and 9 bases from J, with 5 bases between. Germline V gene lookup returns CDR1 SGHAT and CDR2 FQNNGV. The CDR3 DNA reads TGTGCCAGCAGCTTATATCGTGAGCAGTTCTTC. This sequence encodes CASSLYREQFF.

The chain has TRBV5-6 and TRBJ2-1; no clear D gene. V was shortened by 4 bases and J by 6 bases, with 14 bases between the two germline ends. CDR1 and CDR2 from the germline V gene are SGHDT and YYEEEE. The CDR3 spans 14 residues. The CDR3 spells CASSQVHVPNEQFF. The CDR3, as DNA: TGTGCCAGCAGCCAGGTCCACGTCCCCAATGAGCAGTTCTTC.

The rearrangement links TRBV24-1 to TRBJ2-3; no clear D. Trimming took 0 bases from V and 4 from J, leaving 4 bases between them. The germline CDR1 and CDR2 sequences are KGHDR and SFDVKD. The CDR3 covers 13 residues. The CDR3 spells CATSDLWPDTQYF. CDR3 DNA sequence: TGTGCCACCAGTGATTTGTGGCCAGATACGCAGTATTTT.

V gene TRBV2 combines with J gene TRBJ2-4; D possibly corresponds to TRBD1 (6 bases). Germline V CDR1 and CDR2: SNHLY, FYNNEI. Deletions cut 2 bases from V and 8 bases from J, with 10 bases between. The CDR3 spans 13 residues. This CDR3 reads CASSEMTGDIQYF. In nucleotides, the CDR3 is TGTGCCAGCAGTGAAATGACAGGAGACATTCAGTACTTC.

The rearrangement links TRBV5-4 to TRBJ2-5, with D maybe TRBD2 (7 bases). The CDR3 length is 14 residues. Trimming left V 4 bases short and J 5 bases short, with 15 bases between. Germline assignment: CDR1 SGHNT and CDR2 YYREEE (reference sequence). Written as DNA, the CDR3 is TGTGCCAGCAGCCCGAGGGGGGGGGCGGAGACCCAGTACTTC. This gives the protein CASSPRGGAETQYF.

The chain joins TRBV7-2 to TRBJ2-1, with TRBD2 identical over 9 bases. Trimming took 5 bases from V and 2 from J; bases not matched to a gene: 4. This CDR3 is built from 15 residues. Germline CDR1 and CDR2: SGHTA and FQGNSA. As DNA, the CDR3 is TGTGCCAGCAGCCCCGCTAGCGGGGCCTACAATGAGCAGTTCTTC. Amino acid sequence: CASSPASGAYNEQFF.

DNA of the CDR3: TGCGCCAGCAGACTTGGGACTCCCAATTTGGAGCAGTACTTC. It translates to CASRLGTPNLEQYF. The gene calls are TRBV5-1 and TRBJ2-7, with a possible D match to TRBD2 (6 bases). Germline-derived CDR1 and CDR2 are SGHRS and YFSETQ. Trimming cost V 5 bases and J 7 bases, with 19 bases left between them. CDR3 length: 14 amino acids.

The chain has TRBV3-1 (or the pseudogene TRBV3-2) and TRBJ2-5; D tentatively fits TRBD1 or TRBD2 (5 bases each). CDR3 size: 15 residues. Trimming cost V 3 bases and J 7 bases, with 18 bases left between them. Germline assignment: CDR1 LGHDT and CDR2 YNNKEL (reference sequence). The CDR3 region has the DNA TGTGCCAGCAGCCACTCCGGGGCTGACAAGAGGACCCAGTACTTC. Translating gives CASSHSGADKRTQYF.

Only one count was recorded for this clone. The rearrangement uses TRBV5-1 and TRBJ2-7; 9 bases fit TRBD2. The V and J ends lost 2 bases and 7 bases, in that order; junction bases with no gene match: 10. This CDR3 contains 15 residues. CDR1 and CDR2 (germline): SGHRS, YFSETQ. The CDR3 nucleotides read TGCGCCAGCAGCTTTGGAAGCGGGAGGTTCTGGGAGCAGTACTTC. The encoded protein is CASSFGSGRFWEQYF.

The chain combines TRBV7-6 with TRBJ1-1; perhaps TRBD1 as D (6 bases). The CDR3 runs 14 residues. Germline loops: CDR1 SGHVS, CDR2 FNYEAQ. Trimming took 1 base from V and 3 from J, leaving 9 bases between them. This CDR3 reads CASSLGRGDTEAFF. CDR3 sequence (DNA): TGTGCCAGCAGCTTAGGGAGGGGGGACACTGAAGCTTTCTTT.

This clone was counted between two and nine times. The J gene is TRBJ1-5, the V gene TRBV2; D unresolved. CDR1 SNHLY and CDR2 FYNNEI come from the germline V gene. The CDR3 is 14 residues long. V was trimmed by 4 bases and J by 3 bases, leaving 10 bases between them. The CDR3 nucleotides read TGTGCCAGCAGTGTCTCCAGAACCAATCAGCCCCAGCATTTT. Protein: CASSVSRTNQPQHF. Together with reference TRBV2 and TRBJ1-5, the CDR3 gives the full variable domain: EPEVTQTPSHQVTQMGQEVILRCVPISNHLYFYWYRQILGQKVEFLVSFYNNEISEKSEIFDDQFSVERPDGSNFTLKIRSTKLEDSAMYFCASSVSRTNQPQHFGDGTRLSIL.

The sample holds one count of this clone. V gene TRBV30 combines with J gene TRBJ1-5, with 9 bases aligning to TRBD1. V gave up 5 bases and J gave up 6 bases; unmatched junction bases: 8. The CDR3 is 14 amino acids. Germline CDR1 reads GTSNPN; CDR2 reads SVGIG (reference sequence). DNA for the CDR3: TGTGCCTGGGGCGTAGGGACAGGGAGTCAGCCCCAGCATTTT. This sequence encodes CAWGVGTGSQPQHF.

This chain connects TRBV11-2 to TRBJ1-3, with 9 bases fitting TRBD1. The V gene's germline CDR1 is SGHAT and CDR2 FQNNGV. This CDR3 spans 14 amino acids. With 3 bases clipped from V and 4 bases from J, the junction kept 1 base outside the gene matches. CDR3 bases: TGTGCCAGCAGCTTGGGGACAGGGGGAAACACCATATATTTT. Translation gives CASSLGTGGNTIYF. Looking up the rest from reference TRBV11-2 and TRBJ1-3 gives the full variable domain: EAGVAQSPRYKIIEKRQSVAFWCNPISGHATLYWYQQILGQGPKLLIQFQNNGVVDDSQLPKDRFSAERLKGVDSTLKIQPAKLEDSAVYLCASSLGTGGNTIYFGEGSWLTVV.

J is TRBJ1-3 and V is TRBV5-1, with 8 nucleotides matching TRBD1. V shed 3 bases, J shed 8 bases, and the junction held 7 bases outside the gene matches. Germline lookup yields CDR1 SGHRS and CDR2 YFSETQ. CDR3 length equals 14 residues. CDR3 DNA: TGCGCCAGCAGCTCGATGGACAGGGAAGACACCATATATTTT. It translates to CASSSMDREDTIYF. The whole variable domain, remainder taken from reference TRBV5-1 and TRBJ1-3, is KAGVTQTPRYLIKTRGQQVTLSCSPISGHRSVSWYQQTPGQGLQFLFEYFSETQRNKGNFPGRFSGRQFSNSRSEMNVSTLELGDSALYLCASSSMDREDTIYFGEGSWLTVV.